The source of this TCR beta chain is a study of cytomegalovirus exposure and HLA in healthy donors (dated by TCRdb to about 2017). For the study in its entirety: An earlier analysis of fewer than 750 of the donors reported around 280 Gb of sequence data and roughly 120 million unique TCR beta sequences obtained from some 200 million T cells. Around 320 gigabases of sequencing data and some 85 million unique TCR sequences were included in an early release covering about 700 HLA-typed donors. Of the roughly 410 genotyped donors, approximately 80% were placed in the genetic ancestry cluster associated with self-reported Caucasian donors. The study aimed to test whether signatures of past pathogen exposure could be identified by cataloging public T cell receptors. The T cell repertoires of 700 or so subjects were profiled by immunosequencing and related to cytomegalovirus serostatus. Besides the first cohort of roughly 660 subjects, a separate validation cohort made up of 120 different subjects was used. The study combined high-throughput TCR immunosequencing, statistical association of individual TCRs with disease status, and machine learning to predict cytomegalovirus infection status. A later analysis re-examined previously published TCR beta repertoires from several hundred donors and added high-resolution HLA genotyping to investigate patterns of TCR occurrence. The later analysis used no new phenotypic data to find candidate immune exposures, relying instead on TCR beta sequences and their occurrence across donors. In an earlier analysis of 587 of the donors, high-throughput TCR beta sequencing was used to judge whether each TCR beta V gene segment behaved as functional or pseudogenic. Donor age, sex, ethnicity and CMV serostatus were compiled alongside the repertoire data. Genome-wide SNP genotypes for about 55% of the 666 donors were used in a later genetic analysis, which treated that subset as a discovery cohort. Every repertoire in the discovery cohort had been generated on one and the same sequencing platform. Class I and class II HLA loci were covered by the typing at four-digit resolution. Typing coverage varied by locus: roughly 629-640 donors for A, B, C, DRB1 and DQB1; 522 for DQA1; 606 for DPA1; around 490 for DPB1. Roughly 5 DR-DQ haplotypes were handled as single units for association and clustering, since linkage in the cohort was strong. Across some 400 genotyped donors of the cohort, an average of about 240,000 unique TCR beta nucleotide sequences per donor were sequenced, and approximately 19% of those sequences were non-productive.

A distance of 10 bases separates the germline ends of V and J, which lose 7 bases and 0 bases respectively. Counted from cysteine to phenylalanine, this CDR3 has 13 amino acids. Of the read, only the CDR3 DNA is kept; its 39 bases are in frame from base 1. According to the germline V gene, CDR1 reads MDHEN and CDR2 reads SYDVKM. The cohort consisted of approximately 690 healthy bone marrow donors. At the time of sampling, all cohort members were nominally healthy, though unrecorded immune exposures were likely present. The donor tested CMV seronegative, placing the donor among the 352 seronegative members of the cohort. A peripheral blood sample was collected from each donor, and TCR beta sequencing was performed on peripheral blood mononuclear cells. Genomic DNA extraction from the blood cell samples was performed with the Qiagen DNeasy Blood Extraction Kit. Overall results and qualifications from the work: The earlier analysis of fewer than 750 of the donors excluded some 15 rarely observed V segments, including chromosome 9 orphons, because counts were too low. In vitro tests confirmed that three of the cytomegalovirus-associated TCR beta chains recognize cytomegalovirus antigens. In an earlier analysis of several hundred of the donors, most TCR beta V segments were observed in productive rearrangements about 87% or about 30% of the time, broadly matching IMGT annotations. Some IMGT-functional V segments, including TRBV6-2 and TRBV6-3, could not be distinguished by the 87-base-pair reads and were therefore excluded. The only immune exposure information available for the cohort was CMV serostatus. A later genetic analysis reported fewer N-insertions in productive TCRs among donors in an Asian-associated ancestry cluster than the roughly 690-donor mean. A further reported finding was that TCR beta sequences accurately predicted the HLA-A and HLA-B alleles for most subjects in the first cohort. Because HLA typing was missing for some donors at each locus, association tests included only the typed subset. Specific HLA alleles were associated with 15,000 to 20,000 TCR beta sequences at a false discovery rate of 0.05 in a later analysis. In a later analysis, TCR association rates were found to vary across HLA loci, with the most associated TCRs seen for DRB1 alleles and the fewest for HLA-C alleles. A later analysis reported that several top co-occurrence clusters appeared linked to parvovirus B19, influenza, CMV and Epstein-Barr virus. Correlated functional status among segregating V segments might be attributable to linkage disequilibrium, but an unknown experimental factor could not be ruled out. An association between a missense DCLRE1C variant and V-gene and J-gene trimming of TCR beta chains was found in a later genetic analysis and replicated in an independent cohort. In a later analysis, HLA-associated TCR beta chains showed more clonal expansion and lower generation probabilities than non-associated chains that were equally common. The study gave a list of roughly 150 TCR beta chains associated with cytomegalovirus. Most CMV-associated TCR beta chains appeared to be HLA-restricted in a later analysis, and the HLA associations seemed to be driven largely by CMV exposure. Cytomegalovirus status was reported to be diagnosed by the classifier with high specificity and sensitivity in both the original and validation cohorts. Strong co-occurrence of HLA alleles, especially DR and DQ, made assigning TCR associations to individual alleles difficult. Across donors, most TCR sequences were observed very rarely, whereas some public TCRs were present in many individuals. According to the authors, the approach could potentially be generalized to other disease states and immunological phenotypes. The cohort was sequenced for TCR beta chains only, and without alpha or paired-chain data the features that could be detected were limited. Presence/absence analyses assumed roughly uniform sequencing depth across donors, an assumption that may not hold. A cluster of highly shared sequence variants was judged likely to be a technical artifact of the sequencing pipeline.

Library construction relied on the immunoSEQ multiplex PCR assay. A mixture of 60 forward primers for TCR Vbeta segments and 13 reverse primers for TCR Jbeta segments was used in the multiplex PCR. Amplification of the CDR3 region of rearranged TCR beta genes was performed with a multiplex PCR assay on genomic DNA. The Illumina HiSeq System was used to sequence the amplified TCR beta libraries as 87-base-pair reads. The source study handled its data this way. A later analysis tallied some 79 million unique TCR beta chains across the 610 or so repertoires, and about 10 million of those chains were shared by two or more donors. Raw reads were error-corrected and collapsed into unique sequences by a nearest-neighbor algorithm in which closely related sequences were merged to remove PCR and sequencing errors. V, D and J gene segments were assigned by aligning CDR3 sequences to IMGT reference sequences. For a sequence to be retained, at least a six-nucleotide match to both a V gene segment and a J gene segment was required. Rearrangements were classified as productive when the CDR3 lacked stop codons and remained in frame with V and J, and all other rearrangements were classified as non-productive. Following IMGT convention, CDR3 was defined as the stretch from the second conserved V-encoded cysteine up to the conserved J-encoded phenylalanine. The earlier analysis of a few hundred of the donors excluded any sequence lacking an unambiguous match to a single V gene segment. An earlier analysis of a few hundred of the donors called V segments functional above 56.7% productive rearrangements and segregating when the between-donor standard deviation exceeded 5%. A statistical classification framework was built to diagnose cytomegalovirus status from the catalog of TCR beta chain sequences. A later analysis assigned V and J genes by comparing TCR nucleotide sequences with IMGT/GENE-DB human TR gene sequences. In a later analysis, CDR3 sequences and most-parsimonious VDJ recombination scenarios were assigned using the TCRdist pipeline. In a later analysis, each TCR beta chain was defined by its CDR3 amino acid sequence together with its V-gene family, and reads without a unique V-gene family were excluded. As a way to deal with suspected cross-contamination and a sequencing artifact, a later analysis dropped roughly 620 nucleotide sequences that were highly shared and had low generation probability. In a later analysis, a clonal expansion index was calculated for each public chain from normalized within-repertoire ranks of inferred template counts. Generation probabilities in a later analysis came from a VDJ recombination model fitted to out-of-frame rearrangements, and those results were checked against IGoR. In a later analysis, TCR-TCR, TCR-HLA and TCR-CMV co-occurrence was scored with hypergeometric tests, and a repertoire-size bias correction was applied to TCR pairs. False discovery rates were estimated in a later analysis by permuting HLA or CMV assignments 20 times. In a later analysis, co-occurring TCRs were grouped with DBSCAN, and TCRdist sequence similarity was added when clustering was performed within HLA-allele-positive subsets. Repertoires with fewer than 30,000 or more than 120,000 public chains were left out of co-occurrence clustering, as were about 5 repertoires with anomalous nucleotide sharing. TCRdb retrieved this table from immuneACCESS and kept in-frame rearrangements only. Not all clones are present; in checked studies, unresolved V genes account for under half, and no reason is known for the remainder. That table gives V, J and clone size, and the DNA gave D and trimming. The sample includes 75,000 to 100,000 clones, with about 74% observed a single time. The top ten clonotypes cover less than 2% of the sample.

A remark on this clone: The antigen it recognizes is unknown. Base qualities are not provided; no much larger clone lies one nucleotide away.

The chain employs TRBV28 and TRBJ2-7, and possibly TRBD1, on 6 matching bases. Sequencing was performed on PBMCs. The TCR originated in a male donor in good health and CMV-seronegative. The bases are TGTGCCAGCAACAGGGCCAACTCCTACGAGCAGTACTTC. Translated, it gives CASNRANSYEQYF.